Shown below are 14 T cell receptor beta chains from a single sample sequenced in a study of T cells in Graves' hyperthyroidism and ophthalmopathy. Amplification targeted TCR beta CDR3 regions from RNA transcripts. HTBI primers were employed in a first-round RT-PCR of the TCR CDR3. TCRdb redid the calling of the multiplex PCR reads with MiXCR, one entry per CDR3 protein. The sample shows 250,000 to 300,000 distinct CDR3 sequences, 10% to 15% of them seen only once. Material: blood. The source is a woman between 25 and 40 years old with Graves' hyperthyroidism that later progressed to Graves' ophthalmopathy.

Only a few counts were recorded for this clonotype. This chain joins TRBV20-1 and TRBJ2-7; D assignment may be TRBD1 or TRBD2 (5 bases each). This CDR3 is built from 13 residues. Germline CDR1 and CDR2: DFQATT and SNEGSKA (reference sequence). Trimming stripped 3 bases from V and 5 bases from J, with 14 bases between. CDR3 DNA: TGCAGTGCTAGGGGACGGAACGACCACGAGCAGTACTTC. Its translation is CSARGRNDHEQYF.

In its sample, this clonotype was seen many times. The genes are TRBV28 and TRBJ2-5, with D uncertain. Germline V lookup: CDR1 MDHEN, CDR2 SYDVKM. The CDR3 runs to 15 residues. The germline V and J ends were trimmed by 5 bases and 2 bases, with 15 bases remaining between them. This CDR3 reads CASSPKVGLQETQYF. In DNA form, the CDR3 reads TGTGCCAGCAGTCCAAAAGTCGGGTTACAAGAGACCCAGTACTTC.

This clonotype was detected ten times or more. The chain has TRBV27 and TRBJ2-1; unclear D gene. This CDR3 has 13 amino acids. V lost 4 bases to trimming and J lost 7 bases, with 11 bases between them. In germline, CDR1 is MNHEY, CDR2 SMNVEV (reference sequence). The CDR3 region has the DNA TGTGCCAGCAGTTCTGAATTAGGGAATGAGCAGTTCTTC. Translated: CASSSELGNEQFF.

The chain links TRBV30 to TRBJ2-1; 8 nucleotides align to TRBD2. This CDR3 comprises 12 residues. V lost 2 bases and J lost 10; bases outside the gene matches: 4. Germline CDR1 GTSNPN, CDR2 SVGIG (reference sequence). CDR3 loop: CAWSHPSGEQFF. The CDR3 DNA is TGTGCCTGGAGTCATCCTAGCGGGGAGCAGTTCTTC.

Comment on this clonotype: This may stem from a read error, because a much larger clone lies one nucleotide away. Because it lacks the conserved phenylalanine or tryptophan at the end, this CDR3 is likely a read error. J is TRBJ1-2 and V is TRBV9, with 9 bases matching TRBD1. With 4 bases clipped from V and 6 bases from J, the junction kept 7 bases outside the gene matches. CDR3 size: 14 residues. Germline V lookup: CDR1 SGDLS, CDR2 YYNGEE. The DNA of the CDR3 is TGTGCCAGCAGCCTCGGACAGGGGAGAAATGGCTACACCCTC. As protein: CASSLGQGRNGYTL.

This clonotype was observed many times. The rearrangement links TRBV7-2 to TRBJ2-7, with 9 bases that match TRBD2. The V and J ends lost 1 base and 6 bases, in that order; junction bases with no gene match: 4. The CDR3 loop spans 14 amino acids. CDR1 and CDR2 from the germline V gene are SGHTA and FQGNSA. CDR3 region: CASSLVGLASEQYF. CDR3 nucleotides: TGTGCCAGCAGCTTAGTGGGACTAGCCTCCGAGCAGTACTTC.

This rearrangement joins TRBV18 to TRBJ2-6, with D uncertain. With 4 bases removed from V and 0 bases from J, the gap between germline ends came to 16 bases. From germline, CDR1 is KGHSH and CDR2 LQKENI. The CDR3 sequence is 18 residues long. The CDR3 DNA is TGTGCCAGCTCACTGGCTCCTGTCAGTTCCTCTGGGGCCAACGTCCTGACTTTC. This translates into CASSLAPVSSSGANVLTF.

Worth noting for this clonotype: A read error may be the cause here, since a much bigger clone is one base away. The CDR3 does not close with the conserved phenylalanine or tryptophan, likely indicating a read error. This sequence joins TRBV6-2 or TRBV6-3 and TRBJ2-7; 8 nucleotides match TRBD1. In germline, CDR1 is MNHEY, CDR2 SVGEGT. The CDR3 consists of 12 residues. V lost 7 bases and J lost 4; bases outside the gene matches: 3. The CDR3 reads CASKGQDYEQYL. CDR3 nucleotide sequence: TGTGCCAGCAAGGGACAGGATTACGAGCAGTACTTG.

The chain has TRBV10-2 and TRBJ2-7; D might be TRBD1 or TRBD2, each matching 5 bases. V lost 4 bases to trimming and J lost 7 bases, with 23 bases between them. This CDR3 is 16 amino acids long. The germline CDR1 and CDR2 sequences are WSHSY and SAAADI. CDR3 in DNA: TGCGCCAGCAGTGGGACCGGGACCCCCCGGTCTTGGGAGCAGTACTTC. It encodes CASSGTGTPRSWEQYF.

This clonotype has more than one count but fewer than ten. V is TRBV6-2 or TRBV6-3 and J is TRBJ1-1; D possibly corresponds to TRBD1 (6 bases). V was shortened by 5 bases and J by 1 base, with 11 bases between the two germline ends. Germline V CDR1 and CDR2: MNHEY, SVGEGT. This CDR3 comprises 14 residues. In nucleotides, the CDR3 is TGTGCCAGCAGTAAAGGGGGACAGAACACTGAAGCTTTCTTT. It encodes CASSKGGQNTEAFF.

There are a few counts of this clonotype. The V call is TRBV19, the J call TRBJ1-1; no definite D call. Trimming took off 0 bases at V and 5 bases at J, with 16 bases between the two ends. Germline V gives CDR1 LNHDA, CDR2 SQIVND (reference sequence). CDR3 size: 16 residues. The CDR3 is CASSIDPETARTEAFF. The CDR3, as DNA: TGTGCCAGTAGTATAGATCCCGAGACGGCGCGGACTGAAGCTTTCTTT.

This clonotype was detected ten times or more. The CDR3 spells CSARGASRVKTDTQYF. The DNA for the CDR3 is TGCAGTGCTAGAGGGGCCTCCAGAGTTAAGACAGATACGCAGTATTTT. This chain joins TRBV20-1 and TRBJ2-3; D is unclear. V lost 1 base, J lost 3 bases, and 17 bases lay in between. In germline, CDR1 is DFQATT, CDR2 SNEGSKA (reference sequence). The CDR3 runs to 16 residues.

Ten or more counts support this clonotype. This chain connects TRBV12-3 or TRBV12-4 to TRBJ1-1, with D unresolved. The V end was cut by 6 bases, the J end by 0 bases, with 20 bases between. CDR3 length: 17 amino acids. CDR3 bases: TGTGCCAGCAGGGAACATCCGGATAAGACGATGAACACTGAAGCTTTCTTT. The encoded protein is CASREHPDKTMNTEAFF.

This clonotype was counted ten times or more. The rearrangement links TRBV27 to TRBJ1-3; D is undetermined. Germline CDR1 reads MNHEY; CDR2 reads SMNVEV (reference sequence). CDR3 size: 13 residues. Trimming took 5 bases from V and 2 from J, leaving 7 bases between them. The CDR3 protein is CASSVRTGNTIYF. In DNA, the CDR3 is TGTGCCAGCAGTGTACGGACTGGAAACACCATATATTTT.